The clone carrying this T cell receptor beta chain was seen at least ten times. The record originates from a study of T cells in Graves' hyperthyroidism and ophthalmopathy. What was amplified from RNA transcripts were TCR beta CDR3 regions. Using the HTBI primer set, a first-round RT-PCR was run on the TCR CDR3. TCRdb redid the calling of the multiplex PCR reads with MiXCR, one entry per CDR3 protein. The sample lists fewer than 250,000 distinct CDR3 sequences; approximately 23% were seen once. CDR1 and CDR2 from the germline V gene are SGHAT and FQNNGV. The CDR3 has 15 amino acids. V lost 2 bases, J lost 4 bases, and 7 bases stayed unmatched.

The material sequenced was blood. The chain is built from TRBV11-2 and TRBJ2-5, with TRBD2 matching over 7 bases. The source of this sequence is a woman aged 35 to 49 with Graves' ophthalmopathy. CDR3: CASSLLGGVAETQYF. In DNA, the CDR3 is TGTGCCAGCAGCTTATTGGGGGGGGTGGCAGAGACCCAGTACTTC.